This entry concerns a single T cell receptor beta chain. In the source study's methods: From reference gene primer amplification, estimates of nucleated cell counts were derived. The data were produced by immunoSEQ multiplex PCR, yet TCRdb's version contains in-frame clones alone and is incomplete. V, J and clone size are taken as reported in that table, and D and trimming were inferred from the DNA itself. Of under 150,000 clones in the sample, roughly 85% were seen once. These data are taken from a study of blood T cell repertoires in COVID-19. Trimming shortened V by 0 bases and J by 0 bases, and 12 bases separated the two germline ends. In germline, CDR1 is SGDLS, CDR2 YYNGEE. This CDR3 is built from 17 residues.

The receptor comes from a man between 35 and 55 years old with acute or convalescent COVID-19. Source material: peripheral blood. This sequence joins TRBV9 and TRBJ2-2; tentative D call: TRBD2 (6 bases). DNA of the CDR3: TGTGCCAGCAGCGTAGCTTTCGGGGAGGCGAACACCGGGGAGCTGTTTTTT. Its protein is CASSVAFGEANTGELFF.